Below are 23 T cell receptor beta chains sequenced from a single sample in a study of T cell responses to AZD1222 COVID-19 vaccine. Here immunoSEQ multiplex PCR was the method, and the copy in TCRdb shows in-frame clones only, minus some. The table shows around 220,000 clones, with roughly 94% occurring only once. The sequencing here drew on peripheral blood, taken 28 days after the second dose of the MenACWY control vaccine. These receptor sequences come from an adult who received the MenACWY meningococcal vaccine as a control.

The V gene is TRBV19, the J gene TRBJ2-7; D is possibly TRBD1 or TRBD2 (5 bases each). The V end lost 5 bases, the J end lost 3 bases, and 11 bases lay between the germline ends. Germline V gene lookup returns CDR1 LNHDA and CDR2 SQIVND (reference sequence). CDR3 size: 13 residues. In nucleotides, the CDR3 is TGTGCCAGTAGTGGAGAGGGGTTCTACGAGCAGTACTTC. It yields the protein CASSGEGFYEQYF.

The chain is built from TRBV29-1 and TRBJ2-3; a weak D match, TRBD1 (6 bases). Trimming left V 7 bases short and J 4 bases short, with 24 bases between. Germline CDR1 is SQVTM and CDR2 is ANQGSEA. This CDR3 has 16 amino acids. The CDR3 DNA sequence: TGCAGCGCCGCTTCAACCGGGACACTAGGGGCAGATACGCAGTATTTT. Protein product: CSAASTGTLGADTQYF.

This chain links TRBV6-8 with TRBJ1-2; D might be TRBD1 (5 bases). V lost 6 bases, J lost 4 bases, and 15 bases lay in between. Germline-derived CDR1 and CDR2 are MNHGY and SAAAGT. The CDR3 sequence is 14 residues long. DNA for the CDR3: TGTGCCAGCAGCACTAACAGGTTCGGCTATGGCTACACCTTC. It specifies CASSTNRFGYGYTF.

The V gene is TRBV4-2, the J gene TRBJ2-7, with 7 bases aligning to TRBD2. Trimming took 5 bases from V and 4 from J; bases not matched to a gene: 8. The germline V gene has CDR1 LGHNA and CDR2 YNFKEQ. The CDR3 runs to 14 residues. The chain's CDR3 is CASSVSGTGYEQYF. In DNA, the CDR3 is TGTGCCAGCAGCGTCAGCGGGACGGGGTACGAGCAGTACTTC.

The V call is TRBV19, the J call TRBJ2-2, with a possible D match to TRBD2 (5 bases). Germline CDR1 reads LNHDA; CDR2 reads SQIVND (reference sequence). This CDR3 is 15 amino acids long. The V end lost 3 bases, the J end lost 7 bases, and 15 bases lay between the germline ends. CDR3 in DNA: TGTGCCAGTAGTATTGAGGGTAGCGTTGGCGGGGAGCTGTTTTTT. This gives the protein CASSIEGSVGGELFF.

The chain is built from TRBV6-5 and TRBJ2-7; no reliable D call. The CDR3 has 12 amino acids. V was trimmed by 6 bases and J by 2 bases, leaving 8 bases between them. CDR1 and CDR2 from the germline V gene are MNHEY and SVGAGI. CDR3 nucleotide sequence: TGTGCCAGCAGCCCCGCTCCCTACGAGCAGTACTTC. Translated, it gives CASSPAPYEQYF.

This clone was picked up one time. V and J are TRBV2 and TRBJ2-7; D is uncertain. There are 12 residues in the CDR3. Trimming took 4 bases from V and 3 from J, leaving 7 bases between them. Germline V lookup: CDR1 SNHLY, CDR2 FYNNEI. CDR3 region: CASSGKLYEQYF. Here the CDR3 DNA reads TGTGCCAGCAGTGGGAAGCTCTACGAGCAGTACTTC.

This clone has a single count. This chain connects TRBV6-5 to TRBJ2-7; 12 positions match TRBD2. The ends lost 6 bases at V and 4 bases at J; junction bases unmatched: 4. The CDR3 is made up of 14 amino acids. Germline V gene lookup returns CDR1 MNHEY and CDR2 SVGAGI. The CDR3 sequence: CASRPTSGGYEQYF. CDR3 nucleotide sequence: TGTGCCAGCAGACCGACTAGCGGGGGTTACGAGCAGTACTTC.

The V gene is TRBV7-3, the J gene TRBJ2-5; D is unclear. The CDR3 totals 14 residues. V lost 6 bases, J lost 5 bases, and 16 bases lay in between. Germline values: CDR1 SGHTA, CDR2 FQGTGA. Here the CDR3 DNA reads TGTGCCAGCAGTCTACCGGGCCCCCGGGAGACCCAGTACTTC. Translated, it gives CASSLPGPRETQYF.

Here the CDR3 DNA reads TGTGCCAGTAGTGCCCCATGGCAGCTAAACTATGGCTACACCTTC. This sequence encodes CASSAPWQLNYGYTF. The chain combines TRBV19 with TRBJ1-2; D is ambiguous. This CDR3 is built from 15 residues. CDR1 and CDR2 (germline): LNHDA, SQIVND (reference sequence). Trimming stripped 5 bases from V and 2 bases from J, with 15 bases between. Drawing the rest from reference TRBV19 and TRBJ1-2, the complete variable domain is DGGITQSPKYLFRKEGQNVTLSCEQNLNHDAMYWYRQDPGQGLRLIYYSQIVNDFQKGDIAEGYSVSREKKESFPLTVTSAQKNPTAFYLCASSAPWQLNYGYTFGSGTRLTVV.

The J gene is TRBJ2-5, the V gene TRBV2; 8 bases line up with TRBD2. The V gene's germline CDR1 is SNHLY and CDR2 FYNNEI. This CDR3 region has 14 residues. Losses at the gene ends were 5 bases for V and 1 base for J; bases not matched to a gene: 3. The CDR3 spells CASSRLAGQETQYF. The CDR3 nucleotides read TGTGCCAGCAGTCGCCTAGCGGGCCAAGAGACCCAGTACTTC. The full variable domain, rest sourced from reference TRBV2 and TRBJ2-5, is EPEVTQTPSHQVTQMGQEVILRCVPISNHLYFYWYRQILGQKVEFLVSFYNNEISEKSEIFDDQFSVERPDGSNFTLKIRSTKLEDSAMYFCASSRLAGQETQYFGPGTRLLVL.

The chain links TRBV3-1 (or the pseudogene TRBV3-2) to TRBJ2-7; the D is unclear. From germline, CDR1 is LGHDT and CDR2 YNNKEL (reference sequence). V lost 1 base to trimming and J lost 10 bases, with 8 bases between them. The CDR3 runs to 11 residues. The CDR3 nucleotides read TGTGCCAGCAGCCAAGGGGCCACTCAGTACTTC. Its translation: CASSQGATQYF.

V is TRBV10-1 and J is TRBJ1-5; D ambiguous. Germline loops: CDR1 WNHNN, CDR2 SYGVQD (reference sequence). The CDR3 runs 13 residues. The CDR3 spells CASRGVSNQPQHF. CDR3 coding DNA: TGCGCTAGTCGTGGGGTTAGCAATCAGCCCCAGCATTTT.

This chain uses TRBV6-2 or TRBV6-3 with TRBJ2-7; 7 positions match TRBD2. With 5 bases clipped from V and 6 bases from J, the junction kept 13 bases outside the gene matches. The germline V gene encodes CDR1 MNHEY and CDR2 SVGEGT. The CDR3 has 15 residues. The CDR3 DNA reads as TGTGCCAGCAGTGAGCTAACGGGGGGAAGTAGCGAGCAGTACTTC. Translating it yields CASSELTGGSSEQYF.

V usage is TRBV10-3 and J usage is TRBJ1-2; TRBD1 matches at 8 bases. This CDR3 comprises 13 residues. The germline CDR1 and CDR2 sequences are ENHRY and SYGVKD. J gave up 3 bases and V 7 bases, and 4 bases lay outside the gene matches. CDR3 in amino acids: CAITLDRDYGYTF. CDR3 bases: TGTGCCATCACTCTGGACAGGGACTATGGCTACACCTTC.

The gene calls are TRBV9 and TRBJ2-7, with TRBD2 as a possible D gene (5 bases). The CDR3 is made up of 16 amino acids. Germline V gene sequence: CDR1 SGDLS, CDR2 YYNGEE. V was shortened by 0 bases and J by 6 bases, with 19 bases between the two germline ends. The CDR3 protein is CASSVEAVALEGEQYF. CDR3 bases: TGTGCCAGCAGCGTAGAGGCGGTCGCTCTAGAGGGCGAGCAGTACTTC.

The gene calls are TRBV4-2 and TRBJ2-2, with 14 bases lining up with TRBD2. With 0 bases clipped from V and 7 bases from J, the junction kept 4 bases outside the gene matches. Germline CDR1 reads LGHNA; CDR2 reads YNFKEQ. The CDR3 length is 17 residues. In DNA, the CDR3 is TGTGCCAGCAGCCAAGATGGGGGACTAGCGGGAGTCGGGGAGCTGTTTTTT. This gives the protein CASSQDGGLAGVGELFF.

This clone was observed a single time. Other DNA sequences of this sample code for an identical CDR3. This CDR3 is CASSVEGGNTEAFF. The CDR3, as DNA: TGTGCCAGCAGCGTAGAAGGGGGTAACACTGAAGCTTTCTTT. The chain uses TRBV9 and TRBJ1-1, with a weak D call TRBD1 (6 bases). The ends were cut back, 0 bases at V and 2 bases at J, with 8 bases in the middle. Germline CDR1 reads SGDLS; CDR2 reads YYNGEE. This CDR3 has 14 amino acids.

V gene TRBV4-1 combines with J gene TRBJ1-6; TRBD1 matches 9 bases. Trimming cost V 0 bases and J 8 bases; bases outside gene matches: 5. The CDR3 extends over 16 amino acids. CDR1 is MGHRA, CDR2 YSYEKL, per germline. The chain's CDR3 is CASSQDGGQGYSPLHF. Written as DNA, the CDR3 is TGCGCCAGCAGCCAAGATGGGGGACAGGGATATTCACCCCTCCACTTT.

For the CDR3, the DNA is TGTGCCTGGAGCGGACGTGGGGAAGGCGAGCAGTACTTC. Translation: CAWSGRGEGEQYF. J is TRBJ2-7 and V is TRBV30; D unclear. Between the trimmed V and J ends, which lost 3 bases and 6 bases, there was a span of 15 bases. This CDR3 spans 13 amino acids. Germline CDR1 GTSNPN, CDR2 SVGIG (reference sequence).

This clone came up once. The chain couples TRBV7-2 to TRBJ2-7; 9 nucleotides match TRBD1. The germline V gene has CDR1 SGHTA and CDR2 FQGNSA. V lost 5 bases, J lost 0 bases, and 11 bases stayed unmatched. The CDR3 totals 17 residues. The CDR3 is CASSLPPGQGISYEQYF. CDR3 coding DNA: TGTGCCAGCAGCCTCCCTCCAGGACAGGGGATCTCCTACGAGCAGTACTTC.

The chain has TRBV6-5 and TRBJ2-7; 10 nucleotides align to TRBD1. CDR1 and CDR2 from the germline V gene are MNHEY and SVGAGI. The CDR3 length is 14 residues. The trim removed 2 bases at V and 7 bases at J, leaving 5 bases unmatched. The CDR3 here is CASSYGTGVGEQYF. DNA of the CDR3: TGTGCCAGCAGTTACGGGACAGGGGTGGGGGAGCAGTACTTC.

The CDR3 DNA reads as TGTGCCTGGAGTCAGGGGATAAGCAATCAGCCCCAGCATTTT. Translated: CAWSQGISNQPQHF. The genes are TRBV30 and TRBJ1-5, with a possible D match to TRBD1 (6 bases). The V end was cut by 2 bases, the J end by 1 base, with 9 bases between. CDR1 is GTSNPN and CDR2 is SVGIG in the germline V gene (reference sequence). CDR3 length equals 14 residues.